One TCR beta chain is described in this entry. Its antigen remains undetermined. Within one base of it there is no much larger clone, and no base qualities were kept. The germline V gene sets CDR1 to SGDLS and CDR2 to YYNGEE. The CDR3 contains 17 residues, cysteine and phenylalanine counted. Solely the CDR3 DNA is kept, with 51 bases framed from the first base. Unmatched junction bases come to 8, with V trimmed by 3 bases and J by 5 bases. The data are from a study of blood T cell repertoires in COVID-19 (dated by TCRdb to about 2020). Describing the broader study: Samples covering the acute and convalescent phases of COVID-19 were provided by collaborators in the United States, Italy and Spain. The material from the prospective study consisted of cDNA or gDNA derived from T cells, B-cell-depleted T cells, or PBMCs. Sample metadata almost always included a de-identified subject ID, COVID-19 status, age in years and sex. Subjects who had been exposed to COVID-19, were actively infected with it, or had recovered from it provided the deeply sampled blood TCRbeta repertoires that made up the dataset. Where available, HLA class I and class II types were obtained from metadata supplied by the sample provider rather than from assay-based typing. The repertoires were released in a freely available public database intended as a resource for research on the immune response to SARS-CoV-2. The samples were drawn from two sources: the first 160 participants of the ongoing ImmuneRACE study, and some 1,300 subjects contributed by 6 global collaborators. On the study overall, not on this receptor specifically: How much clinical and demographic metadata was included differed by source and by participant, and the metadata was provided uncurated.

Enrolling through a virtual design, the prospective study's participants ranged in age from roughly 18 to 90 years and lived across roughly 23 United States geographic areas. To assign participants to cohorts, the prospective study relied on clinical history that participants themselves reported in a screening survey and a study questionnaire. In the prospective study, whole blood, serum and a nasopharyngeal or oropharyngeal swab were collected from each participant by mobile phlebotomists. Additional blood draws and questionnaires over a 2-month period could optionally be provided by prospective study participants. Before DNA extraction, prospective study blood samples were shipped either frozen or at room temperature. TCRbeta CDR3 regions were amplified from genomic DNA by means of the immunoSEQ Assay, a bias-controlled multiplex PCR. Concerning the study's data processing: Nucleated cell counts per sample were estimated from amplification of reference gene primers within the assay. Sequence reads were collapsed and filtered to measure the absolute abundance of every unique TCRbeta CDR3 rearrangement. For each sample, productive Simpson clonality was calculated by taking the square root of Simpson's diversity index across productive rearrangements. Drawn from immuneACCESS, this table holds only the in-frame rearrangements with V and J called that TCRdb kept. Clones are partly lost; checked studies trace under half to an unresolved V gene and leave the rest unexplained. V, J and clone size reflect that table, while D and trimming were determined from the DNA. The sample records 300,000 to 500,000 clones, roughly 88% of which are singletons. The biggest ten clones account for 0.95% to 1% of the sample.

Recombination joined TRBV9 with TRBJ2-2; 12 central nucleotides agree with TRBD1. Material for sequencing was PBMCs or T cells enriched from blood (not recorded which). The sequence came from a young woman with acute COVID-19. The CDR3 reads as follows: CASSAPGQGAQTGELFF. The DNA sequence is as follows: TGTGCCAGCAGCGCACCGGGACAGGGGGCGCAAACCGGGGAGCTGTTTTTT. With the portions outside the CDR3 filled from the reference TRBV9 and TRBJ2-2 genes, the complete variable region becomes DSGVTQTPKHLITATGQRVTLRCSPRSGDLSVYWYQQSLDQGLQFLIQYYNGEERAKGNILERFSAQQFPDLHSELNLSSLELGDSALYFCASSAPGQGAQTGELFFGEGSRLTVL.